The entry that follows covers one TCR beta chain sequence. What it binds is unknown. TCRdb reprocessed the 5' RACE reads with MiXCR, giving one entry per CDR3 protein. The sample has just over 350,000 distinct CDR3 sequences, about an eighth seen once. The V gene lost 6 bases and the J gene lost 2 bases, with 18 bases spanning the gap. Germline CDR1 SGHNT, CDR2 YYREEE (reference sequence). There are 15 residues in the CDR3. The entry originates in a study of T-cell memory formation after mild COVID-19. Study-wide findings and caveats: CD4+ bias marked clones expanding day 15 to 37, unlike balanced contracting clones.

The sequenced sample was PBMCs or a T cell subset sorted from them (not recorded which). The chain couples TRBV5-4 to TRBJ2-7, with D tentatively TRBD2 (6 bases). This receptor was taken from a man aged 18 to 29 who had mild COVID-19 (a few samples of this study predate the infection). Cell type and time point are not known. In DNA, the CDR3 is TGTGCCAGCACGACCGGGGTAGGGACTCCCTACGAGCAGTACTTC. Encoded protein: CASTTGVGTPYEQYF.